These T cell receptor beta chains were read from a single sample in a study of human T cells and chemical hapten exposure. Each CDR3 protein is one row after TCRdb ran MiXCR on the RACE reads. The sample lists about 140,000 distinct CDR3 sequences, 10% to 15% occurring once. Sequences were derived from whole blood, sampled in connection with sensitization to the hapten diphenylcyclopropenone (DPC). The receptors shown here come from a woman in her fifties or sixties with alopecia areata. Some clones in this sample may be carry-over from other donors' samples. Each CDR3 is given with its conserved first and last residue. A D gene is named only where the DNA matches it firmly. Only part of the rows carry a size: once, few, many, or a class if the clone is expanded.

D gene: TRBD1
clone size: many
V gene: TRBV12-3/TRBV12-4
J gene: TRBJ2-2
CDR3 protein: CASSRTGAGELFF
CDR3 DNA: TGTGCCAGCAGTCGTACAGGGGCCGGGGAGCTGTTTTTT

D gene: NA
clone size: few
V gene: TRBV5-1
J gene: TRBJ2-2
CDR3 protein: CASSLGPRTGELFF
CDR3 DNA: TGCGCCAGCAGCTTGGGCCCCCGAACCGGGGAGCTGTTTTTT

D gene: TRBD1
clone size: few
V gene: TRBV10-3
J gene: TRBJ1-1
CDR3 protein: CAITADRDTEAFF
CDR3 DNA: TGTGCCATCACTGCGGACAGGGACACTGAAGCTTTCTTT

D gene: NA
clone size: NA
V gene: TRBV29-1
J gene: TRBJ2-5
CDR3 protein: CSVEDWGGRETQYF
CDR3 DNA: TGCAGCGTTGAAGATTGGGGGGGCCGGGAGACCCAGTACTTC

D gene: NA
clone size: few
V gene: TRBV18
J gene: TRBJ1-2
CDR3 protein: CASSPVGGGYGYTF
CDR3 DNA: TGTGCCAGCTCACCAGTCGGTGGAGGCTATGGCTACACCTTC

D gene: NA
clone size: many
V gene: TRBV4-1
J gene: TRBJ2-1
CDR3 protein: CASSQDQASRQFF
CDR3 DNA: TGCGCCAGCAGCCAAGATCAGGCTAGTCGGCAGTTCTTC

D gene: TRBD2
clone size: NA
V gene: TRBV12-3/TRBV12-4
J gene: TRBJ2-1
CDR3 protein: CASSPPGTSGGKEQFF
CDR3 DNA: TGTGCCAGCAGTCCCCCCGGGACTAGCGGGGGGAAGGAGCAGTTCTTC

D gene: NA
clone size: NA
V gene: TRBV20-1
J gene: TRBJ1-6
CDR3 protein: CSARDRGSISRSPLHF
CDR3 DNA: TGCAGTGCTAGAGATCGCGGATCAATTAGCAGATCACCCCTCCACTTT

D gene: NA
clone size: few
V gene: TRBV20-1
J gene: TRBJ1-5
CDR3 protein: CSARGQYSNQPQHF
CDR3 DNA: TGCAGTGCTCGCGGACAGTATAGCAATCAGCCCCAGCATTTT

D gene: NA
clone size: NA
V gene: TRBV3-1
J gene: TRBJ1-2
CDR3 protein: CASSQAGFGYTF
CDR3 DNA: TGTGCCAGCAGCCAAGCCGGTTTCGGCTACACCTTC

D gene: NA
clone size: NA
V gene: TRBV6-2/TRBV6-3
J gene: TRBJ1-2
CDR3 protein: CASREGGYTF
CDR3 DNA: TGTGCCAGCAGAGAGGGCGGCTACACCTTC

D gene: NA
clone size: many
V gene: TRBV19
J gene: TRBJ1-2
CDR3 protein: CASSIRAPSNYGYTF
CDR3 DNA: TGTGCCAGTAGTATCCGGGCACCCAGTAACTATGGCTACACCTTC

D gene: NA
clone size: many
V gene: TRBV10-3
J gene: TRBJ1-1
CDR3 protein: CAISGTANTEAFF
CDR3 DNA: TGTGCCATCTCTGGAACAGCGAACACTGAAGCTTTCTTT

D gene: NA
clone size: NA
V gene: TRBV29-1
J gene: TRBJ1-2
CDR3 protein: CSVRGTGIYGYTF
CDR3 DNA: TGCAGCGTGAGGGGTACAGGGATCTATGGCTACACCTTC

D gene: TRBD1
clone size: few
V gene: TRBV4-1
J gene: TRBJ1-4
CDR3 protein: CASRKGAATNEKLFF
CDR3 DNA: TGCGCCAGCAGGAAGGGGGCAGCGACTAATGAAAAACTGTTTTTT

D gene: NA
clone size: many
V gene: TRBV29-1
J gene: TRBJ2-6
CDR3 protein: CSVEDPRGAGANVLTF
CDR3 DNA: TGCAGCGTTGAAGATCCGAGGGGAGCCGGGGCCAACGTCCTGACTTTC

D gene: NA
clone size: NA
V gene: TRBV29-1
J gene: TRBJ2-5
CDR3 protein: CSVGGLQGRQETQYF
CDR3 DNA: TGCAGCGTTGGGGGCCTACAGGGTCGCCAAGAGACCCAGTACTTC

D gene: TRBD2
clone size: many
V gene: TRBV7-9
J gene: TRBJ2-7
CDR3 protein: CASSLAAGLATYEQYF
CDR3 DNA: TGTGCCAGCAGCTTAGCAGCGGGACTAGCGACCTACGAGCAGTACTTC

D gene: TRBD2
clone size: few
V gene: TRBV29-1
J gene: TRBJ2-7
CDR3 protein: CSARTSSYEQYF
CDR3 DNA: TGCAGCGCTAGGACTAGCTCCTACGAGCAGTACTTC

D gene: NA
clone size: NA
V gene: TRBV10-3
J gene: TRBJ2-5
CDR3 protein: CAISESGGTQYF
CDR3 DNA: TGTGCCATCAGTGAGTCGGGGGGAACCCAGTACTTC

D gene: NA
clone size: few
V gene: TRBV28
J gene: TRBJ2-7
CDR3 protein: CASMGGADHEQYF
CDR3 DNA: TGTGCCAGCATGGGGGGCGCTGACCACGAGCAGTACTTC

D gene: NA
clone size: many
V gene: TRBV2
J gene: TRBJ1-1
CDR3 protein: CASISDLLRGAFF
CDR3 DNA: TGTGCCAGCATTTCGGACTTACTCCGGGGAGCTTTCTTT

D gene: TRBD2
clone size: many
V gene: TRBV29-1
J gene: TRBJ2-1
CDR3 protein: CRDCEVTSDYNEQFF
CDR3 DNA: TGCAGGGATTGCGAGGTGACTAGCGACTACAATGAGCAGTTCTTC

D gene: NA
clone size: NA
V gene: TRBV11-2
J gene: TRBJ2-7
CDR3 protein: CASSFKAGTFYEQYF
CDR3 DNA: TGTGCCAGCAGCTTTAAGGCGGGAACGTTCTACGAGCAGTACTTC

D gene: NA
clone size: few
V gene: TRBV21-1
J gene: TRBJ2-7
CDR3 protein: CASSKVRGDFQKYEQYF
CDR3 DNA: TGTGCCAGCAGCAAAGTTCGAGGAGACTTCCAAAAGTACGAGCAGTACTTC

D gene: NA
clone size: NA
V gene: TRBV5-1
J gene: TRBJ1-6
CDR3 protein: CASSLGPLGPDITLHF
CDR3 DNA: TGCGCCAGCAGCTTGGGCCCCTTGGGCCCTGATATCACCCTCCACTTT

D gene: TRBD2
clone size: few
V gene: TRBV12-3/TRBV12-4
J gene: TRBJ2-1
CDR3 protein: CASSLTSGRAESWFF
CDR3 DNA: TGTGCCAGCAGTTTGACCAGCGGGAGGGCGGAGTCGTGGTTCTTC

D gene: NA
clone size: many
V gene: TRBV12-3/TRBV12-4
J gene: TRBJ2-4
CDR3 protein: CASSLARIPGIQYF
CDR3 DNA: TGTGCCAGCAGTTTAGCCAGGATCCCGGGAATTCAGTACTTC

D gene: NA
clone size: many
V gene: TRBV6-2/TRBV6-3
J gene: TRBJ1-4
CDR3 protein: CASSRNRDQLNEKLFF
CDR3 DNA: TGTGCCAGCAGTCGGAACCGGGACCAGCTTAATGAAAAACTGTTTTTT

D gene: NA
clone size: many
V gene: TRBV6-1
J gene: TRBJ2-6
CDR3 protein: CASSEALGANVLTF
CDR3 DNA: TGTGCCAGCAGTGAAGCACTTGGGGCCAACGTCCTGACTTTC

D gene: NA
clone size: NA
V gene: TRBV5-1
J gene: TRBJ2-7
CDR3 protein: CASSLVTGPPAYEQYF
CDR3 DNA: TGCGCCAGCAGCTTGGTCACAGGCCCACCGGCCTACGAGCAGTACTTC

D gene: TRBD2
clone size: few
V gene: TRBV20-1
J gene: TRBJ2-4
CDR3 protein: CSATQSGIGKNIQYF
CDR3 DNA: TGCAGTGCTACCCAGAGCGGGATTGGCAAAAACATTCAGTACTTC

D gene: NA
clone size: many
V gene: TRBV7-3
J gene: TRBJ2-2
CDR3 protein: CASSLYTGELFF
CDR3 DNA: TGTGCCAGCAGCTTATACACCGGGGAGCTGTTTTTT

D gene: TRBD2
clone size: many
V gene: TRBV5-4
J gene: TRBJ2-7
CDR3 protein: CASSLASGRTHHEQYF
CDR3 DNA: TGTGCCAGCAGCTTGGCTAGCGGGAGGACCCACCACGAGCAGTACTTC

D gene: NA
clone size: few
V gene: TRBV29-1
J gene: TRBJ2-7
CDR3 protein: CSALTSGHYEQYF
CDR3 DNA: TGCAGCGCCCTAACCTCGGGCCATTACGAGCAGTACTTC

D gene: NA
clone size: NA
V gene: TRBV7-3
J gene: TRBJ2-2
CDR3 protein: CASSPSGTLNTGELFF
CDR3 DNA: TGTGCCAGCAGTCCTTCCGGGACATTGAACACCGGGGAGCTGTTTTTT

D gene: NA
clone size: NA
V gene: TRBV19
J gene: TRBJ1-2
CDR3 protein: CASSIGGGYGYTF
CDR3 DNA: TGTGCCAGTAGTATAGGGGGAGGCTATGGCTACACCTTC

D gene: TRBD1
clone size: few
V gene: TRBV11-2
J gene: TRBJ1-4
CDR3 protein: CASSSLRTGGNEKLFF
CDR3 DNA: TGTGCCAGCAGCTCCCTCCGGACAGGGGGCAATGAAAAACTGTTTTTT

D gene: TRBD1
clone size: NA
V gene: TRBV12-3/TRBV12-4
J gene: TRBJ1-2
CDR3 protein: CASYQGASNYGYTF
CDR3 DNA: TGTGCCAGCTATCAGGGGGCCTCTAACTATGGCTACACCTTC

D gene: NA
clone size: few
V gene: TRBV29-1
J gene: TRBJ1-1
CDR3 protein: CSVDQGLNTEAFF
CDR3 DNA: TGCAGCGTTGACCAGGGACTTAACACTGAAGCTTTCTTT

D gene: NA
clone size: NA
V gene: TRBV11-1
J gene: TRBJ2-7
CDR3 protein: CASSLGVTAPSEQYF
CDR3 DNA: TGTGCCAGCAGCTTAGGGGTGACAGCCCCGAGCGAGCAGTACTTC

D gene: TRBD2
clone size: NA
V gene: TRBV7-2
J gene: TRBJ2-7
CDR3 protein: CASSFGGRGEQYF
CDR3 DNA: TGTGCCAGCAGCTTCGGCGGGAGGGGCGAGCAGTACTTC

D gene: NA
clone size: few
V gene: TRBV7-3
J gene: TRBJ2-1
CDR3 protein: CASSYGTPLGEQFF
CDR3 DNA: TGTGCCAGCAGCTACGGGACCCCTCTGGGGGAGCAGTTCTTC

D gene: NA
clone size: few
V gene: TRBV6-6
J gene: TRBJ2-6
CDR3 protein: CAIHSSGANVLTF
CDR3 DNA: TGTGCCATACACAGCTCTGGGGCCAACGTCCTGACTTTC

D gene: NA
clone size: many
V gene: TRBV12-3/TRBV12-4
J gene: TRBJ2-5
CDR3 protein: CASTLGETQYF
CDR3 DNA: TGTGCCAGCACCCTCGGGGAGACCCAGTACTTC

D gene: TRBD2
clone size: NA
V gene: TRBV5-1
J gene: TRBJ2-5
CDR3 protein: CASTSGRGETQYF
CDR3 DNA: TGCGCCAGCACTAGCGGGAGAGGGGAGACCCAGTACTTC